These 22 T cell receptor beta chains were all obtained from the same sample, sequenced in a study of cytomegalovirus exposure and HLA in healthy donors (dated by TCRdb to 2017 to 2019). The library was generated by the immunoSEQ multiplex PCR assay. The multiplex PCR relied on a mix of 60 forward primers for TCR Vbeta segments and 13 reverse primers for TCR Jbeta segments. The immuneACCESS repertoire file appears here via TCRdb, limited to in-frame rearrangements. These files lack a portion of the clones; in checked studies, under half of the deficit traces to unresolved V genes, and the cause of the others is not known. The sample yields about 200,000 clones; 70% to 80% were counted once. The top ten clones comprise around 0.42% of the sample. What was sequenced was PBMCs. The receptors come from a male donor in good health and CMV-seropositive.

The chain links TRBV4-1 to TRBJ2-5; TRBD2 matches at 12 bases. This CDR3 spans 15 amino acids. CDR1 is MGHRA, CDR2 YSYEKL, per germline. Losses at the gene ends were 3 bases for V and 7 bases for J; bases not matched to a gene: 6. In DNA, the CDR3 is TGCGCCAGCAGCCATCCTAGCGGGGGGGTCGGGACCCAGTACTTC. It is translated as CASSHPSGGVGTQYF.

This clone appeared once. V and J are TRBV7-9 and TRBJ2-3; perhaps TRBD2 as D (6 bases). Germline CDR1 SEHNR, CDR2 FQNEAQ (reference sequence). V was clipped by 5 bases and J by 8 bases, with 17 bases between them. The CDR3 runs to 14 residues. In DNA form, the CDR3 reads TGTGCCAGCAGCCCTACGACTCCCGGGGGTACGCAGTATTTT. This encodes CASSPTTPGGTQYF.

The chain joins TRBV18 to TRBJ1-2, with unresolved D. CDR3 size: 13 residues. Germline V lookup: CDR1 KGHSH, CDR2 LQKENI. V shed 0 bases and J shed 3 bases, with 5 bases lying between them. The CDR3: CASSPPTYYGYTF. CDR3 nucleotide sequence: TGTGCCAGCTCACCACCTACATACTATGGCTACACCTTC.

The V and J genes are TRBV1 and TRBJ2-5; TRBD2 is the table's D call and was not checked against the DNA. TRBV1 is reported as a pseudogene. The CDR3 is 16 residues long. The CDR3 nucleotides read TGCACCAGCAGCCAAGATCACTGCGGGGGCTCAGAGACCCAGTACTTC. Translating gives CTSSQDHCGGSETQYF.

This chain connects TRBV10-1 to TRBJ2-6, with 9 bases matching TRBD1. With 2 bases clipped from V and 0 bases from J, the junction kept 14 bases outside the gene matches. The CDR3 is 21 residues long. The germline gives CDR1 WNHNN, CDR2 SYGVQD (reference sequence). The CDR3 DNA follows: TGCGCCAGCAGTGAGGGGAACAGGGGGCAAGTCAAATACTCTGGGGCCAACGTCCTGACTTTC. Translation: CASSEGNRGQVKYSGANVLTF.

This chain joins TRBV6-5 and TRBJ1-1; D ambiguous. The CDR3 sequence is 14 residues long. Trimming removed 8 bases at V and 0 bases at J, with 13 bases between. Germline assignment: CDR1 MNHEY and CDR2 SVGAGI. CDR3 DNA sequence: TGTGCCAGCTCGCCGATTACTTTGAACACTGAAGCTTTCTTT. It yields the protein CASSPITLNTEAFF.

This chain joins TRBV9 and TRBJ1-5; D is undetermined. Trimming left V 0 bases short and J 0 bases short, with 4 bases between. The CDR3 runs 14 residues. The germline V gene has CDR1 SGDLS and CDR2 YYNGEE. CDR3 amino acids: CASSVGYSNQPQHF. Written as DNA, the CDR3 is TGTGCCAGCAGCGTAGGTTATAGCAATCAGCCCCAGCATTTT.

DNA for the CDR3: TGTGCCAGCAGCTTAGACGGGACATGGAGGGAGACCCAGTACTTC. Translated, it gives CASSLDGTWRETQYF. The V gene is TRBV11-3, the J gene TRBJ2-5; tentative D call: TRBD1 (6 bases). V lost 0 bases and J 5 bases, leaving 13 bases between the germline ends. Germline CDR1 reads SGHNT; CDR2 reads YENEEA. The CDR3 is 15 residues long. Full variable domain (missing parts from reference TRBV11-3 and TRBJ2-5): EAGVVQSPRYKIIEKKQPVAFWCNPISGHNTLYWYLQNLGQGPELLIRYENEEAVDDSQLPKDRFSAERLKGVDSTLKIQPAELGDSAVYLCASSLDGTWRETQYFGPGTRLLVL.

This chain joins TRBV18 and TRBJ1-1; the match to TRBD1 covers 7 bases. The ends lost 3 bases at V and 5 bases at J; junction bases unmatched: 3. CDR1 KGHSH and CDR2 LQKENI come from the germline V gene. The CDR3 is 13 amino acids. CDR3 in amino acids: CASSPGTATEAFF. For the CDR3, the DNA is TGTGCCAGCTCACCTGGGACAGCTACTGAAGCTTTCTTT.

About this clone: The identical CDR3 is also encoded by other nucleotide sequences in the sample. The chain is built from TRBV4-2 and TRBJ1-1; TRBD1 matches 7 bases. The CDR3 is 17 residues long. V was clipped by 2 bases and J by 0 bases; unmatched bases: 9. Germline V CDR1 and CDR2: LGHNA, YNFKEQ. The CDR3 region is CASSQLRTGSMNTEAFF. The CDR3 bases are TGTGCCAGCAGCCAACTACGGACAGGTTCCATGAACACTGAAGCTTTCTTT.

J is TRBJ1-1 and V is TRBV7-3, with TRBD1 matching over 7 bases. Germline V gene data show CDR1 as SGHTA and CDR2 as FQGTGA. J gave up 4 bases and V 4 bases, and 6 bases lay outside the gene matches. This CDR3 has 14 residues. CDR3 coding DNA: TGTGCCAGCAGCTCTCGAGGGGGCCCCACTGAAGCTTTCTTT. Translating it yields CASSSRGGPTEAFF. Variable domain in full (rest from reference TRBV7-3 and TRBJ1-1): GAGVSQTPSNKVTEKGKYVELRCDPISGHTALYWYRQSLGQGPEFLIYFQGTGAADDSGLPNDRFFAVRPEGSVSTLKIQRTERGDSAVYLCASSSRGGPTEAFFGQGTRLTVV.

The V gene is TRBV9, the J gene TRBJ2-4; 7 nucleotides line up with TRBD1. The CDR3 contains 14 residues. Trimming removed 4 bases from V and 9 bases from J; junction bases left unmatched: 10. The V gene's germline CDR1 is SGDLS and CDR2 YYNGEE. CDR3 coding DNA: TGTGCCAGCAGCACGGGAAACAGGGGTACCATTCAGTACTTC. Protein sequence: CASSTGNRGTIQYF. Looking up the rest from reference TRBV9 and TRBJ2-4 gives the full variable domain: DSGVTQTPKHLITATGQRVTLRCSPRSGDLSVYWYQQSLDQGLQFLIQYYNGEERAKGNILERFSAQQFPDLHSELNLSSLELGDSALYFCASSTGNRGTIQYFGAGTRLSVL.

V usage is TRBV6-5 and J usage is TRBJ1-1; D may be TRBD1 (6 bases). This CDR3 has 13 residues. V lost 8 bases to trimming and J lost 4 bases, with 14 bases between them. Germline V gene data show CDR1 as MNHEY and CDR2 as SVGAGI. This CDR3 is CASGPLDSTEAFF. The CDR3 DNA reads TGTGCCAGCGGCCCTTTGGACAGCACTGAAGCTTTCTTT.

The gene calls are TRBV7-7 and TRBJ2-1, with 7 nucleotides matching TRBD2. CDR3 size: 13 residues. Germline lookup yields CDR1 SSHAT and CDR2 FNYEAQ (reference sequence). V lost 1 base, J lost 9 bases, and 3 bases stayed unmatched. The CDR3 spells CASSLERGSEQFF. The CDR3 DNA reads TGTGCCAGCAGCTTAGAGCGGGGATCTGAGCAGTTCTTC.

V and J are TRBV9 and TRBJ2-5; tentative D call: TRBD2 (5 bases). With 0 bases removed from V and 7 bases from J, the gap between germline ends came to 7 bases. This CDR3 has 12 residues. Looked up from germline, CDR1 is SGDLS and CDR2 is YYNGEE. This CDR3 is CASSVVGGTQYF. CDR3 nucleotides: TGTGCCAGCAGCGTAGTAGGAGGGACCCAGTACTTC.

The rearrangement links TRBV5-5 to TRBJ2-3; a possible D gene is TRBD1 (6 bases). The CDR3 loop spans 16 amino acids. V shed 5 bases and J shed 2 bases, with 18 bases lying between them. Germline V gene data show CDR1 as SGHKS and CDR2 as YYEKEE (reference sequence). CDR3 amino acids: CASSPGTLSHTDTQYF. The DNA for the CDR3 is TGTGCCAGCAGTCCCGGGACACTAAGTCACACAGATACGCAGTATTTT.

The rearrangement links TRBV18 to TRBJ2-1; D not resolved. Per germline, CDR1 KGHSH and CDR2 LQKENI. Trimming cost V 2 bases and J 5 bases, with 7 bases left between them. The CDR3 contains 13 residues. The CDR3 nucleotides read TGTGCCAGCTCACCATCTACGAACAATGAGCAGTTCTTC. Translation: CASSPSTNNEQFF.

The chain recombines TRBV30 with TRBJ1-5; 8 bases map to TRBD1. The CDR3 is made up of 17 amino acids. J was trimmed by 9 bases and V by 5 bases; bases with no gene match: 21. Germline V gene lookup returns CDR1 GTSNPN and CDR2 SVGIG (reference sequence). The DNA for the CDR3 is TGTGCCTGGTCACTCTCATCGGGACAGGCCCCATGGTGGCCCCAGCATTTT. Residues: CAWSLSSGQAPWWPQHF.

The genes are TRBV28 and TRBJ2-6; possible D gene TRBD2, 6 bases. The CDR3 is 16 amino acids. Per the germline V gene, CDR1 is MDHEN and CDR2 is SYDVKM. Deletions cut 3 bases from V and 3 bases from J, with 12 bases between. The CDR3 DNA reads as TGTGCCAGCAGTTTGGGAGGATGGAATGGGGCCAACGTCCTGACTTTC. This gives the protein CASSLGGWNGANVLTF.

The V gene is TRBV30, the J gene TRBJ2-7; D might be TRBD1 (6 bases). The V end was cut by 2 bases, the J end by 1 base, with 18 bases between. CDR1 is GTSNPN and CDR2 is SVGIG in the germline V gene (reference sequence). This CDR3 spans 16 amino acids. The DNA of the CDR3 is TGTGCCTGGAGTCCAAGCAGGGGAGCGAAGTCCTACGAGCAGTACTTC. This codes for CAWSPSRGAKSYEQYF.

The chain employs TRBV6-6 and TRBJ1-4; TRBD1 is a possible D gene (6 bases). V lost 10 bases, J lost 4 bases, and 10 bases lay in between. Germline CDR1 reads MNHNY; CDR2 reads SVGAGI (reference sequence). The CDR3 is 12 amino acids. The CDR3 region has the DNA TGTGCCACGGGACACCATAATGAAAAACTGTTTTTT. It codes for CATGHHNEKLFF.

DNA for the CDR3: TGTGCCAGCAGCGACAGGGCTAGCTCCTACAATGAGCAGTTCTTC. Amino acid sequence: CASSDRASSYNEQFF. V is TRBV11-3 and J is TRBJ2-1, with 7 bases matching TRBD1. In germline, CDR1 is SGHNT, CDR2 YENEEA. V dropped 5 bases and J dropped 0; count of bases not matched to a gene: 4. The CDR3 length is 15 residues.